The T cell receptor beta chain under discussion was sequenced for a study of T cell responses to AZD1222 COVID-19 vaccine. Looking at the study overall: Some second doses came at about 4 weeks and others at about 12 weeks; these were pooled.

Generated by immunoSEQ multiplex PCR, the TCRdb table keeps only in-frame clones and is missing some. The sample has roughly 100,000 clones, roughly nine tenths seen once; the top ten hold 45% to 50%. The CDR3 sequence is 13 residues long. Study findings and constraints: Spike-specific TCR breadth rose after two AZD1222 doses, and depth rose as well. Vaccine-related CD4 TCRs covered spike, predominating at 160-218 and 743-854.

As concerns this clone: Its specificity is unknown.

This TCR was recovered from an adult in good health. The sample was peripheral blood, taken on day 0 of AZD1222 vaccination. The chain links TRBV21-1 to TRBJ2-3. TRBV21-1 is noted as a pseudogene. CDR3 sequence reads: CASSKVSTDTQYF. The CDR3 DNA reads as TGTGCCAGCAGCAAAGTGAGCACAGATACGCAGTATTTT.